This T cell receptor beta chain was identified in a study of blood T cell repertoires in COVID-19. Study background: The United States, Italy and Spain supplied acute and convalescent COVID-19 samples.

Sequencing was performed with immunoSEQ multiplex PCR; in TCRdb, only in-frame clones are kept and a portion is missing. This sample yields under 200,000 clones, of which more than 80% are seen a single time; approximately 12% belongs to the top ten. Trimming took 3 bases from V and 1 from J; bases not matched to a gene: 6. Germline CDR1 is LNHDA and CDR2 is SQIVND (reference sequence). The CDR3 loop spans 16 amino acids. The TCR comes from a man aged 50 or older who had recovered from COVID-19. The chain uses TRBV19 and TRBJ2-4, with TRBD2 matching over 7 bases. The sample was PBMCs or T cells enriched from blood (not recorded which). The CDR3 nucleotides read TGTGCCAGTAGTATGCAGGGAGGGGCGGCCAAAAACATTCAGTACTTC. This translates into CASSMQGGAAKNIQYF.